This is a list of T cell receptor beta chains from one sample in a study of blood T cell repertoires in COVID-19. Generated by immunoSEQ multiplex PCR, the TCRdb table keeps only in-frame clones and is missing some. The sample includes 440,000 or so clones, approximately 89% of them seen just once. Specimen: peripheral blood. All receptors derive from a woman between 40 and 50 years old with COVID-19, enrolled during active disease. CDR3s include the opening cysteine and the closing phenylalanine or tryptophan. A D gene is named only where the DNA matches it firmly. Part of the rows lack a size; the others show once, few, many or a class for expanded clones.

clone_size: NA
j_call: TRBJ1-4
d_call: TRBD1
v_call: TRBV5-4
cdr3_aa: CASSLRQGNEKLFF
cdr3_nt: TGTGCCAGCAGCTTAAGACAGGGGAATGAAAAACTGTTTTTT

clone_size: NA
j_call: TRBJ1-1
d_call: TRBD1
v_call: TRBV19
cdr3_aa: CASSLDRGRGGTEAFF
cdr3_nt: TGTGCCAGTAGTTTGGACAGGGGGCGTGGGGGCACTGAAGCTTTCTTT

clone_size: NA
j_call: TRBJ2-7
d_call: NA
v_call: TRBV28
cdr3_aa: CASSSTSGQPTYEQYF
cdr3_nt: TGTGCCAGCAGTTCGACCTCCGGACAGCCCACCTACGAGCAGTACTTC

clone_size: NA
j_call: TRBJ2-4
d_call: TRBD1
v_call: TRBV5-1
cdr3_aa: CASSLAPGQAKNIQYF
cdr3_nt: TGCGCCAGCAGCTTGGCTCCGGGACAGGCCAAAAACATTCAGTACTTC

clone_size: NA
j_call: TRBJ2-1
d_call: TRBD2
v_call: TRBV7-2
cdr3_aa: CASSSQGGLAAYNEQFF
cdr3_nt: TGTGCCAGCAGCTCCCAAGGGGGACTAGCGGCCTACAATGAGCAGTTCTTC

clone_size: NA
j_call: TRBJ1-3
d_call: NA
v_call: TRBV7-3
cdr3_aa: CASSLRSGSLHSGNTIYF
cdr3_nt: TGTGCCAGCAGCTTAAGATCGGGGTCCCTCCACTCTGGAAACACCATATATTTT

clone_size: NA
j_call: TRBJ1-1
d_call: TRBD1
v_call: TRBV7-3
cdr3_aa: CASSAQTGGLGEAFF
cdr3_nt: TGTGCCAGCAGCGCGCAGACAGGGGGTCTTGGTGAAGCTTTCTTT

clone_size: NA
j_call: TRBJ2-2
d_call: NA
v_call: TRBV5-1
cdr3_aa: CASSFQVPGELFF
cdr3_nt: TGCGCCAGCAGCTTTCAGGTCCCCGGGGAGCTGTTTTTT

clone_size: NA
j_call: TRBJ1-2
d_call: TRBD1
v_call: TRBV5-6
cdr3_aa: CASSPRDRPYGYTF
cdr3_nt: TGTGCCAGCAGTCCCCGGGACAGGCCATATGGCTACACCTTC

clone_size: NA
j_call: TRBJ1-6
d_call: NA
v_call: TRBV4-3
cdr3_aa: CASSQDSYNSPLHF
cdr3_nt: TGCGCCAGCAGCCAAGACAGCTATAATTCACCCCTCCACTTT

clone_size: NA
j_call: TRBJ1-6
d_call: TRBD1
v_call: TRBV19
cdr3_aa: CASSIGAGGNSPLHF
cdr3_nt: TGTGCCAGTAGTATCGGGGCAGGGGGAAATTCACCCCTCCACTTT

clone_size: NA
j_call: TRBJ2-6
d_call: TRBD1
v_call: TRBV18
cdr3_aa: CASSPPGQGGNSGANVLTF
cdr3_nt: TGTGCCAGCTCACCACCAGGACAGGGCGGAAACTCTGGGGCCAACGTCCTGACTTTC

clone_size: NA
j_call: TRBJ2-3
d_call: TRBD2
v_call: TRBV4-3
cdr3_aa: CASSQETSGSRTDTQYF
cdr3_nt: TGCGCCAGCAGCCAAGAGACTAGCGGGAGTCGGACAGATACGCAGTATTTT

clone_size: NA
j_call: TRBJ1-1
d_call: NA
v_call: TRBV27
cdr3_aa: CASKQLGGRAFF
cdr3_nt: TGTGCCAGTAAGCAATTGGGAGGGCGAGCTTTCTTT

clone_size: NA
j_call: TRBJ1-1
d_call: NA
v_call: TRBV6-6
cdr3_aa: CASSYGGVNTEAFF
cdr3_nt: TGTGCCAGCAGTTACGGGGGCGTGAACACTGAAGCTTTCTTT

clone_size: NA
j_call: TRBJ1-1
d_call: NA
v_call: TRBV4-1
cdr3_aa: CASSNLLLRTEAFF
cdr3_nt: TGCGCCAGCAGTAATCTTCTGCTGAGGACTGAAGCTTTCTTT

clone_size: NA
j_call: TRBJ1-1
d_call: NA
v_call: TRBV11-2
cdr3_aa: CASSLNSLNTEAFF
cdr3_nt: TGTGCCAGCAGCTTGAACAGTTTGAACACTGAAGCTTTCTTT

clone_size: NA
j_call: TRBJ2-1
d_call: TRBD2
v_call: TRBV7-3
cdr3_aa: CASSPGTSGRAVEQFF
cdr3_nt: TGTGCCAGCAGCCCAGGGACTAGCGGGAGGGCCGTTGAGCAGTTCTTC

clone_size: once
j_call: TRBJ1-4
d_call: TRBD1
v_call: TRBV7-9
cdr3_aa: CASSPLDRVTNEKLFF
cdr3_nt: TGTGCCAGCAGCCCCCTTGACAGGGTAACTAATGAAAAACTGTTTTTT

clone_size: NA
j_call: TRBJ1-1
d_call: NA
v_call: TRBV6-6
cdr3_aa: CASSSQVPEAFF
cdr3_nt: TGTGCCAGCAGTTCCCAGGTCCCTGAAGCTTTCTTT

clone_size: NA
j_call: TRBJ1-3
d_call: TRBD1
v_call: TRBV5-1
cdr3_aa: CASSFAPGQAGNTIYF
cdr3_nt: TGCGCCAGCAGCTTCGCCCCCGGACAGGCTGGAAACACCATATATTTT

clone_size: NA
j_call: TRBJ2-1
d_call: TRBD2
v_call: TRBV10-3
cdr3_aa: CAISVRTSKHEQFF
cdr3_nt: TGTGCCATCAGTGTTAGGACTAGCAAGCATGAGCAGTTCTTC

clone_size: NA
j_call: TRBJ1-2
d_call: NA
v_call: TRBV30
cdr3_aa: CAWSVIRGYGYTF
cdr3_nt: TGTGCCTGGAGTGTAATAAGGGGCTATGGCTACACCTTC

clone_size: NA
j_call: TRBJ1-6
d_call: NA
v_call: TRBV21-1
cdr3_aa: CASSKDRAPYNSPLHF
cdr3_nt: TGTGCCAGCAGCAAGGACAGAGCCCCTTATAATTCACCCCTCCACTTT

clone_size: NA
j_call: TRBJ1-2
d_call: TRBD1
v_call: TRBV19
cdr3_aa: CASRGQINYGYTF
cdr3_nt: TGTGCCAGTAGGGGACAGATTAACTATGGCTACACCTTC

clone_size: few
j_call: TRBJ2-7
d_call: NA
v_call: TRBV2
cdr3_aa: CASSDTAGATYEQYF
cdr3_nt: TGTGCCAGCAGTGATACAGCGGGTGCTACCTACGAGCAGTACTTC

clone_size: few
j_call: TRBJ1-2
d_call: NA
v_call: TRBV30
cdr3_aa: CAWSVPAFSGYTF
cdr3_nt: TGTGCCTGGAGTGTACCCGCTTTTAGTGGCTACACCTTC

clone_size: NA
j_call: TRBJ2-5
d_call: NA
v_call: TRBV27
cdr3_aa: CASSPGAGLGTQYF
cdr3_nt: TGTGCCAGCAGCCCCGGGGCGGGGTTAGGGACCCAGTACTTC

clone_size: once
j_call: TRBJ1-2
d_call: NA
v_call: TRBV7-2
cdr3_aa: CASTPSQWTYGYTF
cdr3_nt: TGTGCCAGCACCCCCTCGCAGTGGACATATGGCTACACCTTC

clone_size: NA
j_call: TRBJ2-4
d_call: NA
v_call: TRBV5-1
cdr3_aa: CASSLYGQGTAKNIQYF
cdr3_nt: TGCGCCAGCAGCTTGTATGGGCAGGGAACAGCCAAAAACATTCAGTACTTC

clone_size: once
j_call: TRBJ2-3
d_call: TRBD2
v_call: TRBV15
cdr3_aa: CATSRTSGRTDTQYF
cdr3_nt: TGTGCCACCAGCAGGACTAGCGGGAGGACAGATACGCAGTATTTT

clone_size: NA
j_call: TRBJ2-7
d_call: TRBD2
v_call: TRBV28
cdr3_aa: CASSSGASYEQYF
cdr3_nt: TGTGCCAGCTCGAGCGGGGCCTCCTACGAGCAGTACTTC

clone_size: NA
j_call: TRBJ2-5
d_call: NA
v_call: TRBV6-5
cdr3_aa: CASSDGVGRETQYF
cdr3_nt: TGTGCCAGCAGCGATGGTGTGGGGCGGGAGACCCAGTACTTC

clone_size: NA
j_call: TRBJ2-1
d_call: TRBD2
v_call: TRBV7-2
cdr3_aa: CASSFDWTSALNNEQFF
cdr3_nt: TGTGCCAGCAGCTTTGATTGGACTAGCGCGCTTAACAATGAGCAGTTCTTC